A single TCR beta chain is shown here with its context. Antigen specificity is unknown. Trimming at V came to 5 bases and at J to 4 bases, leaving 8 bases not matched to a gene. Germline CDR1 is SGHRS and CDR2 is YFSETQ. The CDR3 sequence is 15 residues long. The data stem from a study of T cell responses to AZD1222 COVID-19 vaccine. Clones were read by immunoSEQ multiplex PCR, and TCRdb kept only the in-frame ones, dropping some. This sample has about 150,000 clones, with around 88% found just once. General observations from the study: Only a handful of AZD1222 recipients, roughly 6 in all, had baseline seropositivity.

The receptor was isolated from an adult in good health. V and J are TRBV5-1 and TRBJ1-2; TRBD1 agrees at 10 bases. Sample: peripheral blood, taken on day 0 of MenACWY control vaccination. CDR3 DNA: TGCGCCAGCAGACTCGGACAGGGGGGCGGCTATGGCTACACCTTC. Translating gives CASRLGQGGGYGYTF.